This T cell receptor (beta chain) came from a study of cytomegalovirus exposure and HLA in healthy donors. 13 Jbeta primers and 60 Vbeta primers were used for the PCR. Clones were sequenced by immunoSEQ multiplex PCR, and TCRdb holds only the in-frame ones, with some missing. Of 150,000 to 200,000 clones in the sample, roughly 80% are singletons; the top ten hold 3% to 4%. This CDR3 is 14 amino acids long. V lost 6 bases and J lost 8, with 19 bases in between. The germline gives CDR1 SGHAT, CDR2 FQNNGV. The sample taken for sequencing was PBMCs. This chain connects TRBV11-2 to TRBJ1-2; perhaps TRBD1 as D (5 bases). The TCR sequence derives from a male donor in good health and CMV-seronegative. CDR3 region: CASRSSGVRSGYTF. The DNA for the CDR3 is TGTGCCAGCAGATCATCGGGGGTTCGAAGCGGCTACACCTTC.